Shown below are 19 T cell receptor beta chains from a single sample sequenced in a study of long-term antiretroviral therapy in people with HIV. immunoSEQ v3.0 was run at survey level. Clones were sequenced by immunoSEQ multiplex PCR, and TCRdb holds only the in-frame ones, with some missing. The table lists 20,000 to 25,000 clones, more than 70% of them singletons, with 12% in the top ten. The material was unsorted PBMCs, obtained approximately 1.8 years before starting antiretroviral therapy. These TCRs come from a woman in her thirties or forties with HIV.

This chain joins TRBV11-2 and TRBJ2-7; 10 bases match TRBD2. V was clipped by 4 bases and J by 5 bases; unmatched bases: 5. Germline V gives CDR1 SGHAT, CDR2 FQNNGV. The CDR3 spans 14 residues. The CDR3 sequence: CASSSPSGSDEQYF. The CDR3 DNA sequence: TGTGCCAGCAGCTCGCCTAGCGGGAGCGACGAGCAGTACTTC.

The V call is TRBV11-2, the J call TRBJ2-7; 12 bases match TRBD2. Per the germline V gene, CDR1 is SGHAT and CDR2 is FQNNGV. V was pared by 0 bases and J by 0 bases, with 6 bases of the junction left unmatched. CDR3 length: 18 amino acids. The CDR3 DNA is TGTGCCAGCAGCTTAGATTGGACTAGCGGGGTGTTCTCCTACGAGCAGTACTTC. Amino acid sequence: CASSLDWTSGVFSYEQYF. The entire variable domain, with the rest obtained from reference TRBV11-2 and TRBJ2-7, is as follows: EAGVAQSPRYKIIEKRQSVAFWCNPISGHATLYWYQQILGQGPKLLIQFQNNGVVDDSQLPKDRFSAERLKGVDSTLKIQPAKLEDSAVYLCASSLDWTSGVFSYEQYFGPGTRLTVT.

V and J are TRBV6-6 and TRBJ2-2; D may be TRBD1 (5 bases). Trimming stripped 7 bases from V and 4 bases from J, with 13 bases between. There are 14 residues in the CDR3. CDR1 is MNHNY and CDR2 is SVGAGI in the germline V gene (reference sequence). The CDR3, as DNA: TGTGCCAGCACCGCCAGGGTTATCACCGGGGAGCTGTTTTTT. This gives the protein CASTARVITGELFF.

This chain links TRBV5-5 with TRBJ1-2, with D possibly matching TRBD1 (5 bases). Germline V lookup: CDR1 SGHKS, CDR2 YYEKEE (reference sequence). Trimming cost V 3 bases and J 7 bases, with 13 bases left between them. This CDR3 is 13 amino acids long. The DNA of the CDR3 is TGTGCCAGCAGCTCCCTGGGGGGAAGTGGCTACACCTTC. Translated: CASSSLGGSGYTF.

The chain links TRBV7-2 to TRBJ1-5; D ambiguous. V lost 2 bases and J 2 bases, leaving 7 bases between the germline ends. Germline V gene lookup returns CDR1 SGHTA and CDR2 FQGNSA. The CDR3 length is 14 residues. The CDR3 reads CASSLNSGNQPQHF. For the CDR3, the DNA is TGTGCCAGCAGCTTAAATTCAGGCAATCAGCCCCAGCATTTT.

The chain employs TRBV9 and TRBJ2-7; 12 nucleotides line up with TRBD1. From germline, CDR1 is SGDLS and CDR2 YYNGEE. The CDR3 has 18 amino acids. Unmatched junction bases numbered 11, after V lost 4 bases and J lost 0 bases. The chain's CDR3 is CASSPGTGGPHASYEQYF. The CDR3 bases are TGTGCCAGCAGCCCCGGGACAGGGGGCCCTCACGCCTCCTACGAGCAGTACTTC.

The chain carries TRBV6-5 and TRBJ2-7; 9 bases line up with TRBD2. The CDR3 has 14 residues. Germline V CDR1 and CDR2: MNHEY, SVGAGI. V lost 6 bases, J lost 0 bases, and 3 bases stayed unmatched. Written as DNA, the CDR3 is TGTGCCAGCAGACTTAGCGGGAGCTCCTACGAGCAGTACTTC. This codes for CASRLSGSSYEQYF.

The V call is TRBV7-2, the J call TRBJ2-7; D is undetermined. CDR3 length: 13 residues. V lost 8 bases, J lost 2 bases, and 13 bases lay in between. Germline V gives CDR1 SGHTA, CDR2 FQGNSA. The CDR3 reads CASAALNPYEQYF. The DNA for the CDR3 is TGTGCCAGCGCCGCCCTTAATCCCTACGAGCAGTACTTC.

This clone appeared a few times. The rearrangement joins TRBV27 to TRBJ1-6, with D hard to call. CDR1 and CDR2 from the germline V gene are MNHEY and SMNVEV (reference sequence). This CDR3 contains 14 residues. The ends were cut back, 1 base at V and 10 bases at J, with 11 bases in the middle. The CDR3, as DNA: TGTGCCAGCAGTTTATGGTCCTTGGGCTCACCCCTCCACTTT. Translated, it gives CASSLWSLGSPLHF.

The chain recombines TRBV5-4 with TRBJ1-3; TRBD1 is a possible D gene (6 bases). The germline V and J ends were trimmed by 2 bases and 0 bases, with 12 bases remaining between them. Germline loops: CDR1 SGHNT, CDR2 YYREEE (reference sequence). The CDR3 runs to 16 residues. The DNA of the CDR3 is TGTGCCAGCAGCTTCAAGGGGGTTTCCTCTGGAAACACCATATATTTT. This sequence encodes CASSFKGVSSGNTIYF.

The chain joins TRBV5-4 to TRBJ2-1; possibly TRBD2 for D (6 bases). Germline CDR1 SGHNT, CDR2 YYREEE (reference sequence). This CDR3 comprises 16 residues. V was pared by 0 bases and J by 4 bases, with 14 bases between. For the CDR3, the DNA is TGTGCCAGCAGCTTGGCCTGGGCTAGCGATTACAATGAGCAGTTCTTC. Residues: CASSLAWASDYNEQFF.

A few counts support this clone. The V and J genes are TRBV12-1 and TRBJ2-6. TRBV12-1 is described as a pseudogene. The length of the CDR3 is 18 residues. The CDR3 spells CASSKRDIGQSRANVLTF. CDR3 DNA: TGTGCCAGCAGCAAACGGGATATAGGACAAAGTCGGGCCAACGTCCTGACTTTC.

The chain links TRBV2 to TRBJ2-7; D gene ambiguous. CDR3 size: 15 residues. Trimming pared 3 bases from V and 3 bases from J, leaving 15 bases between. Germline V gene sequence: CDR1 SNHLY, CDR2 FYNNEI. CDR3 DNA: TGTGCCAGCAGTGATCTCTCTATGGCGCACTACGAGCAGTACTTC. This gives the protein CASSDLSMAHYEQYF. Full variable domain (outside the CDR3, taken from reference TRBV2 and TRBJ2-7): EPEVTQTPSHQVTQMGQEVILRCVPISNHLYFYWYRQILGQKVEFLVSFYNNEISEKSEIFDDQFSVERPDGSNFTLKIRSTKLEDSAMYFCASSDLSMAHYEQYFGPGTRLTVT.

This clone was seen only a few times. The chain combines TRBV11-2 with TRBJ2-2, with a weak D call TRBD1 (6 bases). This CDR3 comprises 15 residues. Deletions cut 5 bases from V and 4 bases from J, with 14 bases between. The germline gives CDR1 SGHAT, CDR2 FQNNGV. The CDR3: CASSPRTAFTGELFF. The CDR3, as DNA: TGTGCCAGCAGCCCACGGACAGCATTCACCGGGGAGCTGTTTTTT.

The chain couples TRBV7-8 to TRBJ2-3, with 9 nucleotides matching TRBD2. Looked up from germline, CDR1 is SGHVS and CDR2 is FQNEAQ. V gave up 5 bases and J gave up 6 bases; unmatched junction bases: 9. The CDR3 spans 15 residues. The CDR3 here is CASSRGLARVDTQYF. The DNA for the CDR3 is TGTGCCAGCAGCCGAGGACTAGCGAGAGTCGATACGCAGTATTTT.

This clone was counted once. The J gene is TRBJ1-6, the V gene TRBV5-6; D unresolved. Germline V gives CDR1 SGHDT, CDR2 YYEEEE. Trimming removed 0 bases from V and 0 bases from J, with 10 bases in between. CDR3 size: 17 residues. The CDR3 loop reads CASSLGPSSSYNSPLHF. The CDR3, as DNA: TGTGCCAGCAGCTTGGGTCCCTCGAGCTCCTATAATTCACCCCTCCACTTT.

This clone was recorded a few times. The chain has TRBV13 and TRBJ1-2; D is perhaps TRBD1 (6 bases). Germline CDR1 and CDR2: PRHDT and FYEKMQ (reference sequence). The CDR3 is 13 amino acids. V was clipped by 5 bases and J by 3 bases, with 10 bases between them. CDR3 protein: CASSLRGDYGYTF. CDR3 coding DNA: TGTGCCAGCAGCCTCAGGGGCGACTATGGCTACACCTTC.

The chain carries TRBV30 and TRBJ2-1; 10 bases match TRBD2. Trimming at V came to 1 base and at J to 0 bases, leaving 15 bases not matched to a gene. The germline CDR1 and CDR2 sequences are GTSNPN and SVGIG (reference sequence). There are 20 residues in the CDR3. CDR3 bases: TGTGCCTGGAGTGATATCGCTAGCGGGGGCCCTACGAGCTCCTACAATGAGCAGTTCTTC. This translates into CAWSDIASGGPTSSYNEQFF.

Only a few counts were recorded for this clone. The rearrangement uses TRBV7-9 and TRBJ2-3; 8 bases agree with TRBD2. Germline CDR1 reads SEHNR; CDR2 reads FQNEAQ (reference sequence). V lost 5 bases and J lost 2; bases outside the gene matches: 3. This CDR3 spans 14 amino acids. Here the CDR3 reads CASSRTSSTDTQYF. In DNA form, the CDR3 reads TGTGCCAGCAGCAGGACTAGCTCCACAGATACGCAGTATTTT.